Sequencing of this T cell receptor (beta chain) was carried out in a study of T cell responses to AZD1222 COVID-19 vaccine. As concerns this clone: Its antigen is not known.

Broader study findings: Spike was spanned by vaccine-associated CD4 TCRs, which were dominant at 160-218 and 743-854. Sampled repertoires all dated from after the peak T cell response. Once two AZD1222 doses were given, Spike-specific TCR breadth and depth went up.

Produced via immunoSEQ multiplex PCR; TCRdb's table is partial and in-frame only. The repertoire holds 130,000 to 150,000 clones, with just over 90% as singletons. The germline V gene encodes CDR1 SGHVS and CDR2 FQNEAQ. Trimming removed 5 bases from V and 0 bases from J; junction bases left unmatched: 3. This CDR3 contains 14 residues. This receptor was identified in an adult in good health. Material: peripheral blood, obtained on day 0 of MenACWY control vaccination. This chain joins TRBV7-8 and TRBJ1-2; 7 bases are shared with TRBD1. The CDR3 reads CASSVGTANYGYTF. The CDR3, as DNA: TGTGCCAGCAGCGTCGGGACAGCTAACTATGGCTACACCTTC.